This T cell receptor (beta chain) is drawn from a study of shared clonotypes between healthy human individuals. General study results and limits: Clonotype sharing across a handful of donors was observed for 5% to 6.5% of naive CD4 clonotypes. Non-shared clonotypes displayed generation probabilities falling below those of clonotypes present in all four donors.

As to this clone: Its specificity is unknown.

CDR3 length: 13 amino acids. Germline assignment: CDR1 MDHEN and CDR2 SYDVKM. V was cut by 1 base and J by 2 bases, with 5 bases left in between. TCRdb keeps only in-frame clones here, not all; method: immunoSEQ multiplex PCR. The data contain hundreds of thousands of clones, roughly 96% of them singletons. Only CD45RO-negative cells positively selected for CCR7 counted as naive CD8 cells, so terminally differentiated effector memory CD45RA+ cells were excluded. Donors included only healthy HIV-negative adults lacking recent acute infections or vaccinations. Only Caucasian adults living in Nashville, Tennessee made up the donor group.

Sequenced: naive CD8+ T cells sorted from blood. This sequence originates from a man younger than 40 in good health. The rearrangement links TRBV28 to TRBJ2-5; D ambiguous. The CDR3 loop reads CASSLSLQETQYF. CDR3 coding DNA: TGTGCCAGCAGTTTATCCCTACAAGAGACCCAGTACTTC.